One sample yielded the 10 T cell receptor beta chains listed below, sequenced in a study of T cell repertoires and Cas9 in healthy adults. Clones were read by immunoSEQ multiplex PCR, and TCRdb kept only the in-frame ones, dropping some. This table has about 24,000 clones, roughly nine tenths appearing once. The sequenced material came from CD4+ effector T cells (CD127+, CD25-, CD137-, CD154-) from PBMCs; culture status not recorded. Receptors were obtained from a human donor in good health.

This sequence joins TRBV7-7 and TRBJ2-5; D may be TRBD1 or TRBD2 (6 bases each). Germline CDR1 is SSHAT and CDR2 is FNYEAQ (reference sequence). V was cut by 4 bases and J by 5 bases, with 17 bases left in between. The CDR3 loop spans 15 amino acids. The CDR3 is CASSSTYGGRETQYF. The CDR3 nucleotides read TGTGCCAGCAGCTCCACTTACGGGGGCCGGGAGACCCAGTACTTC.

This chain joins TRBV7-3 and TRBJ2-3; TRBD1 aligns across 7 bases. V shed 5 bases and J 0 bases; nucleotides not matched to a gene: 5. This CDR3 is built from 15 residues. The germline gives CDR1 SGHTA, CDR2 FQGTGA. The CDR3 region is CASSRTGQSTDTQYF. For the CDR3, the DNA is TGTGCCAGCAGCCGGACGGGACAGAGCACAGATACGCAGTATTTT.

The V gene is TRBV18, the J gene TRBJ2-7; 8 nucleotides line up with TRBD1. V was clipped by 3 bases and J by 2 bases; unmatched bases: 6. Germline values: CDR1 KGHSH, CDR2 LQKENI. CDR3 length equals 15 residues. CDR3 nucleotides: TGTGCCAGCTCACCGAGAGGACAGGGAACCTACGAGCAGTACTTC. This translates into CASSPRGQGTYEQYF. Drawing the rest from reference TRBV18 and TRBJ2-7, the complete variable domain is NAGVMQNPRHLVRRRGQEARLRCSPMKGHSHVYWYRQLPEEGLKFMVYLQKENIIDESGMPKERFSAEFPKEGPSILRIQQVVRGDSAAYFCASSPRGQGTYEQYFGPGTRLTVT.

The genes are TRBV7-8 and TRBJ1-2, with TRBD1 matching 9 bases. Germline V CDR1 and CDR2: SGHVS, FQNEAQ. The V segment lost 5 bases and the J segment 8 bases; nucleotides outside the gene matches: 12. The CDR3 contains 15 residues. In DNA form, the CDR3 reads TGTGCCAGCAGCCCAAGGCGGGACAGGGATGGCGGCTACACCTTC. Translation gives CASSPRRDRDGGYTF.

The CDR3 sequence: CASSFPGLYTGELFF. The CDR3 DNA reads TGTGCCAGCAGTTTCCCGGGACTATACACCGGGGAGCTGTTTTTT. The chain has TRBV28 and TRBJ2-2; TRBD2 agrees at 7 bases. CDR3 size: 15 residues. Germline CDR1 MDHEN, CDR2 SYDVKM. The V segment lost 3 bases and the J segment 3 bases; nucleotides outside the gene matches: 4. The variable domain in full, completed from reference TRBV28 and TRBJ2-2, reads DVKVTQSSRYLVKRTGEKVFLECVQDMDHENMFWYRQDPGLGLRLIYFSYDVKMKEKGDIPEGYSVSREKKERFSLILESASTNQTSMYLCASSFPGLYTGELFFGEGSRLTVL.

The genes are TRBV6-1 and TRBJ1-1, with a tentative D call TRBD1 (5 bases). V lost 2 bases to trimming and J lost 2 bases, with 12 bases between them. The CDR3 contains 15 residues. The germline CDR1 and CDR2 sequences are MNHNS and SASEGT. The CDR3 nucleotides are TGTGCCAGCAGTGAATTCGCAGGGACCAACACTGAAGCTTTCTTT. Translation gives CASSEFAGTNTEAFF.

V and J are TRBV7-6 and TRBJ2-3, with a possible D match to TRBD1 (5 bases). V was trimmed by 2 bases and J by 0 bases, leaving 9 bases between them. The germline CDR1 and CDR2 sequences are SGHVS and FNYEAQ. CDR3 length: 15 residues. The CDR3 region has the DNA TGTGCCAGCAGCTTATCGCAGGGCAGCACAGATACGCAGTATTTT. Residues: CASSLSQGSTDTQYF.

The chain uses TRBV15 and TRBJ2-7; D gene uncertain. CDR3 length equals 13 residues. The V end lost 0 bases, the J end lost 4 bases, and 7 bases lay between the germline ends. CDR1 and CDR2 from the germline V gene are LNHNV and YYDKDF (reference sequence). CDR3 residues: CATSRDSRYEQYF. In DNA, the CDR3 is TGTGCCACCAGCAGAGATTCGCGGTACGAGCAGTACTTC.

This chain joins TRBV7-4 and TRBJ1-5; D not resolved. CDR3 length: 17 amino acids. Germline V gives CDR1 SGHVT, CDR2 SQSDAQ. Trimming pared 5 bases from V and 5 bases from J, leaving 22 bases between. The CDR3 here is CASSPVMQRPYHQPQHF. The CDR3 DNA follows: TGTGCCAGCAGCCCGGTGATGCAGAGACCTTATCATCAGCCCCAGCATTTT.

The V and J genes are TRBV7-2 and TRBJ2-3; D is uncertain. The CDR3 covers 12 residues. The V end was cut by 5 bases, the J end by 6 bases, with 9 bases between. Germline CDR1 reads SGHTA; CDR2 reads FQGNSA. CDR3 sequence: CASSPASDTQYF. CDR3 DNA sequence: TGTGCCAGCAGCCCAGCGTCGGATACGCAGTATTTT.